These 2 T cell receptor beta chains were all obtained from the same sample, sequenced in a study of cytomegalovirus exposure and HLA in healthy donors. Use of 60 Vbeta and 13 Jbeta primers characterized the PCR. The method was immunoSEQ multiplex PCR; TCRdb's version includes in-frame clones alone and lacks a portion of them. The sample totals some 70,000 clones. Sequencing input: PBMCs. The receptors here all came from a female donor in good health and CMV-seropositive.

V is TRBV29-1 and J is TRBJ1-1; 7 bases are a match to TRBD1. The germline V gene has CDR1 SQVTM and CDR2 ANQGSEA. V lost 5 bases to trimming and J lost 2 bases; unmatched junction nucleotides: 11. The CDR3 consists of 15 residues. CDR3 sequence reads: CSVRIKQGLNTEAFF. DNA for the CDR3: TGCAGCGTTCGGATTAAACAGGGGCTTAACACTGAAGCTTTCTTT.

The V call is TRBV6-1, the J call TRBJ2-5; D possibly corresponds to TRBD2 (6 bases). CDR1 MNHNS and CDR2 SASEGT come from the germline V gene. The CDR3 loop spans 14 amino acids. The CDR3: CAVRRRGVRETQYF. The CDR3 bases are TGTGCAGTTAGGCGGCGGGGAGTGCGAGAGACCCAGTACTTC.